This note documents a single T cell receptor beta chain sequence. The antigen is not known. These data come from a study of a mutant IDH1 vaccine in newly diagnosed glioma. On the study more broadly: With temozolomide cycles, or 4-6 weeks after radiotherapy alone, vaccination was started. The sex distribution of treated patients was approximately 62% male and about 38% female, with a mean age of around 40 years. Scheduled at week 35, visit V12 preceded visit V13, held at week 47.

Sequenced by immunoSEQ multiplex PCR; TCRdb stores in-frame clones only, minus some. This sample has around 44,000 clones, with roughly three quarters found just once. V was trimmed by 0 bases and J by 2 bases, leaving 12 bases between them. The germline V gene has CDR1 SGHRS and CDR2 YFSETQ. The length of the CDR3 is 16 residues. Time point given: week 35, safety follow-up. A single vaccine dose contained 300 ug of mutant IDH1 20-mer peptide, and topical imiquimod was used with it. Each donor presented with a new WHO grade 3 or 4 astrocytoma that tested IDH1-mutant and showed ATRX loss. The input for sequencing was PBMCs, taken from a glioma patient whose treatment included an IDH1 peptide vaccine. This sequence originates from a middle-aged man with glioma. The J gene is TRBJ1-3, the V gene TRBV5-1; the D gene is possibly TRBD1 (5 bases). The CDR3 protein is CASSLGGTEAGNTIYF. The CDR3 DNA is TGCGCCAGCAGCTTGGGAGGGACGGAGGCTGGAAACACCATATATTTT.